This section outlines one T cell receptor beta chain sequence together with its context. V lost 5 bases and J 8 bases, leaving 12 bases between the germline ends. CDR3 length equals 13 residues. Germline CDR1 LNHNV, CDR2 YYDKDF (reference sequence). The data belong to a study of blood T cell repertoires in COVID-19. Looking at the study overall: Donors in the United States, Italy and Spain gave samples during acute or convalescent COVID-19. T cells, B-cell-depleted T cells, or PBMCs supplied cDNA or gDNA.

Authors' processing steps: Reference gene primer amplification gave estimated nucleated cell counts. The protocol was immunoSEQ multiplex PCR, while the TCRdb copy is restricted to in-frame clones and leaves out a portion. The V and J calls and the clone size are those of that table, but D and trimming were determined from the DNA. This table holds 89,000 or so clones, about 82% found once. Sequenced sample: peripheral blood. The chain combines TRBV15 with TRBJ1-4; D is undetermined. This clonotype was obtained from a man over 45 with active COVID-19. Here the CDR3 DNA reads TGTGCCACCAGCGGCGGGAGGGCCGAAAAACTGTTTTTT. Translating gives CATSGGRAEKLFF.